The 21 T cell receptor beta chains below all came from one sample that was sequenced in a study of cytomegalovirus exposure and HLA in healthy donors. Use of 60 Vbeta and 13 Jbeta primers characterized the PCR. The repertoire was sequenced with immunoSEQ multiplex PCR; TCRdb's copy has only in-frame clones and lacks some. Of 240,000 or so clones in the sample, 82% are singletons; the top ten hold 5% to 6%. The specimen was PBMCs. These TCRs come from a woman aged 40 to 50 in good health and CMV-seropositive.

This clone was observed a few times. The chain couples TRBV7-9 to TRBJ2-2; tentatively, D is TRBD2 (5 bases). Germline V gene sequence: CDR1 SEHNR, CDR2 FQNEAQ (reference sequence). V was pared by 8 bases and J by 2 bases, with 6 bases between. The CDR3 sequence is 12 residues long. The CDR3 spells CASGGNTGELFF. The CDR3 nucleotides read TGTGCCAGCGGAGGAAACACCGGGGAGCTGTTTTTT.

The V call is TRBV5-1, the J call TRBJ2-5, with TRBD2 matching 8 bases. The DNA end lines up better with TRBJ2-7; the J call may be wrong. This CDR3 spans 17 amino acids. The V gene's germline CDR1 is SGHRS and CDR2 YFSETQ. The CDR3 reads CASSPDPPIAGLYEQYF. CDR3 nucleotides: TGCGCCAGCAGCCCGGACCCGCCCATAGCGGGGTTATACGAGCAGTACTTC.

The chain links TRBV7-2 to TRBJ1-1; D not resolved. The ends were cut back, 5 bases at V and 1 base at J, with 11 bases in the middle. Germline loops: CDR1 SGHTA, CDR2 FQGNSA. This CDR3 has 14 amino acids. CDR3 sequence: CASSLLPKNTEAFF. The CDR3, as DNA: TGTGCCAGCAGCCTACTTCCCAAGAACACTGAAGCTTTCTTT.

V and J are TRBV19 and TRBJ1-1; tentatively, D is TRBD1 (5 bases). Looked up from germline, CDR1 is LNHDA and CDR2 is SQIVND (reference sequence). The CDR3 has 16 residues. Trimming took off 3 bases at V and 5 bases at J, with 19 bases between the two ends. The DNA for the CDR3 is TGTGCCAGTAGTATTCCCGGCAGGGTAAGAACGACTGAAGCTTTCTTT. This sequence encodes CASSIPGRVRTTEAFF.

The chain uses TRBV9 and TRBJ1-3; D unclear. The CDR3 has 13 amino acids. Germline assignment: CDR1 SGDLS and CDR2 YYNGEE. Trimming pared 1 base from V and 2 bases from J, leaving 4 bases between. CDR3 protein: CASSVTTGNTIYF. CDR3 DNA sequence: TGTGCCAGCAGCGTAACAACTGGAAACACCATATATTTT.

This clone has just one count. V gene TRBV9 combines with J gene TRBJ2-6; D is possibly TRBD2 (5 bases). V shed 4 bases and J shed 0 bases, with 17 bases lying between them. Germline CDR1 and CDR2: SGDLS and YYNGEE. CDR3 length: 18 residues. The CDR3 region has the DNA TGTGCCAGCAGCCCCCACGGAGGAACCGTCTCTGGGGCCAACGTCCTGACTTTC. It codes for CASSPHGGTVSGANVLTF.

This chain uses TRBV10-3 with TRBJ1-3; 7 positions match TRBD1. The germline V gene encodes CDR1 ENHRY and CDR2 SYGVKD. The trim removed 3 bases at V and 2 bases at J, leaving 4 bases unmatched. The CDR3 contains 15 residues. The CDR3, as DNA: TGTGCCATCAGTGACAGACAGGGTACTGGAAACACCATATATTTT. The encoded protein is CAISDRQGTGNTIYF.

This clone was observed a single time. V is TRBV5-1 and J is TRBJ2-1; 12 bases map to TRBD2. The junction had 12 bases not matched to a gene; V was cut back by 4 bases and J by 7 bases. Germline V gene sequence: CDR1 SGHRS, CDR2 YFSETQ. The CDR3 runs to 17 residues. CDR3 sequence reads: CASSHGLAGNSQNEQFF. CDR3 in DNA: TGCGCCAGCAGCCACGGACTAGCGGGGAATTCCCAAAATGAGCAGTTCTTC. Combining the CDR3 with reference TRBV5-1 and TRBJ2-1 gives the whole variable domain KAGVTQTPRYLIKTRGQQVTLSCSPISGHRSVSWYQQTPGQGLQFLFEYFSETQRNKGNFPGRFSGRQFSNSRSEMNVSTLELGDSALYLCASSHGLAGNSQNEQFFGPGTRLTVL.

J is TRBJ1-1 and V is TRBV27; 8 nucleotides align to TRBD1. V was pared by 7 bases and J by 0 bases, with 10 bases of the junction left unmatched. The CDR3 is 16 amino acids. Germline assignment: CDR1 MNHEY and CDR2 SMNVEV (reference sequence). The CDR3 loop reads CASTPGGAGMNTEAFF. In DNA, the CDR3 is TGTGCCAGCACTCCAGGGGGCGCGGGCATGAACACTGAAGCTTTCTTT.

The J gene is TRBJ1-1, the V gene TRBV2; D is perhaps TRBD1 (6 bases). This CDR3 is built from 13 residues. The ends were cut back, 6 bases at V and 1 base at J, with 9 bases in the middle. The germline CDR1 and CDR2 sequences are SNHLY and FYNNEI. The CDR3: CASRGHQNTEAFF. As DNA, the CDR3 is TGTGCCAGCAGGGGACATCAGAACACTGAAGCTTTCTTT. The full variable domain, completed using reference TRBV2 and TRBJ1-1, is EPEVTQTPSHQVTQMGQEVILRCVPISNHLYFYWYRQILGQKVEFLVSFYNNEISEKSEIFDDQFSVERPDGSNFTLKIRSTKLEDSAMYFCASRGHQNTEAFFGQGTRLTVV.

This clone appeared once. The chain links TRBV11-2 to TRBJ2-5, with 8 bases fitting TRBD1. Germline CDR1 SGHAT, CDR2 FQNNGV. The CDR3 covers 16 residues. J lost 5 bases, V lost 3 bases, and 11 bases had no gene match. CDR3 residues: CASSLVRGPQVETQYF. Here the CDR3 DNA reads TGTGCCAGCAGCTTGGTCAGGGGGCCTCAGGTCGAGACCCAGTACTTC.

The rearrangement joins TRBV15 to TRBJ1-5; a weak D match, TRBD1 (6 bases). Germline V gives CDR1 LNHNV, CDR2 YYDKDF (reference sequence). V lost 2 bases, J lost 4 bases, and 12 bases lay in between. The CDR3 is made up of 15 amino acids. The CDR3 region has the DNA TGTGCCACCAGCAGAAATGGACAGAGGAATCAGCCCCAGCATTTT. This gives the protein CATSRNGQRNQPQHF.

The rearrangement joins TRBV5-1 to TRBJ2-5, with D unresolved. The J call may be incorrect, as the DNA end agrees better with TRBJ2-7. The CDR3 covers 13 residues. Germline V gives CDR1 SGHRS, CDR2 YFSETQ. The chain's CDR3 is CASSLRRSYEQYF. The CDR3 nucleotides are TGCGCCAGCAGCTTGCGTCGGTCCTACGAGCAGTACTTC.

The chain links TRBV7-2 to TRBJ1-2; 9 nucleotides agree with TRBD1. Germline V gene sequence: CDR1 SGHTA, CDR2 FQGNSA. This CDR3 comprises 19 residues. The J segment lost 9 bases and the V segment lost 5 bases, leaving 25 bases of the junction unmatched. In DNA, the CDR3 is TGTGCCAGCAGCCTTTCCATATTAGGACAGGGGCGACGAGGAGATAGCTACACCTTC. As protein: CASSLSILGQGRRGDSYTF.

This clone was detected a few times. The genes are TRBV2 and TRBJ2-7, with TRBD2 identical over 7 bases. V was clipped by 10 bases and J by 7 bases; unmatched bases: 7. The CDR3 is 11 residues long. Per the germline V gene, CDR1 is SNHLY and CDR2 is FYNNEI. CDR3: CATLQGGEQYF. Here the CDR3 DNA reads TGTGCCACCCTCCAGGGAGGGGAGCAGTACTTC.

The chain links TRBV30 to TRBJ2-3; maybe TRBD1 (6 bases). The V and J ends lost 8 bases and 1 base respectively, with 16 bases between them. The CDR3 runs to 14 residues. The germline V gene has CDR1 GTSNPN and CDR2 SVGIG (reference sequence). CDR3 residues: CATSVRGRTDTQYF. The CDR3 nucleotides read TGTGCCACGAGTGTCAGGGGACGCACAGATACGCAGTATTTT.

This chain uses TRBV7-2 with TRBJ2-5; D uncertain. Deletions cut 4 bases from V and 1 base from J, with 7 bases between. Per the germline V gene, CDR1 is SGHTA and CDR2 is FQGNSA. This CDR3 has 13 residues. CDR3 in DNA: TGTGCCAGCAGCTCCAGTATCCAAGAGACCCAGTACTTC. This gives the protein CASSSSIQETQYF.

This sequence joins TRBV11-2 and TRBJ1-1; D ambiguous. The V and J ends lost 5 bases and 4 bases respectively, with 17 bases between them. The CDR3 runs 15 residues. CDR1 SGHAT and CDR2 FQNNGV come from the germline V gene. The CDR3: CASSPSLHGITEAFF. CDR3 nucleotides: TGTGCCAGCAGCCCCTCCCTGCACGGGATCACTGAAGCTTTCTTT.

As concerns this clone: One end of the junction does not line up with germline, which may come from a read error. The CDR3 DNA reads TGTTCCAGCAGCTTAGTTTCCGACAGGTCGACTGAAGCTTTCTTT. It codes for CSSSLVSDRSTEAFF. The chain combines TRBV7-9 with TRBJ1-1; perhaps TRBD1 as D (6 bases). In germline, CDR1 is SEHNR, CDR2 FQNEAQ (reference sequence). This CDR3 spans 15 amino acids.

The CDR3 DNA follows: TGTGCCAGCAGCGTAGGTGTCAGGGGCGACGAGCAGTACTTC. It yields the protein CASSVGVRGDEQYF. The chain combines TRBV9 with TRBJ2-7; tentative D call: TRBD1 (6 bases). Germline CDR1 and CDR2: SGDLS and YYNGEE. The CDR3 has 14 residues. Trimming left V 0 bases short and J 5 bases short, with 12 bases between.

The V gene is TRBV10-3, the J gene TRBJ2-5; TRBD2 aligns across 12 bases. The length of the CDR3 is 16 residues. V lost 3 bases to trimming and J lost 7 bases; unmatched junction nucleotides: 9. Germline assignment: CDR1 ENHRY and CDR2 SYGVKD. The CDR3: CAISEGLAGSGGTQYF. CDR3 nucleotide sequence: TGTGCCATCAGTGAAGGACTAGCGGGGTCCGGAGGGACCCAGTACTTC.